Given below is one TCR beta chain in context. Prior autoimmune disease or systemic immunosuppression barred patients. The V and J ends lost 8 bases and 0 bases respectively, with 14 bases between them. The CDR3 totals 15 residues. CDR1 and CDR2 from the germline V gene are ENHRY and SYGVKD. Profiled with immunoSEQ multiplex PCR; TCRdb holds only in-frame clones, not every one. The table lists roughly 76,000 clones, more than 85% of them singletons. This entry comes from a study of OX40 agonist ivuxolimab in advanced cancers. This clonotype was obtained from an adult with an advanced solid tumor such as melanoma, head and neck, liver or kidney cancer. The chain couples TRBV10-3 to TRBJ1-3; D uncertain. Material: CD4+ or CD8+ T cells sorted from blood, obtained in a trial of the OX40 agonist ivuxolimab. As DNA, the CDR3 is TGTGCCATCGGCTCCGACGCGAGCTCTGGAAACACCATATATTTT. It codes for CAIGSDASSGNTIYF.